Shown below are 28 T cell receptor beta chains from a single sample sequenced in a study of cytomegalovirus exposure and HLA in healthy donors. Researchers ran the PCR with 60 Vbeta and 13 Jbeta primers. Generated by immunoSEQ multiplex PCR, the TCRdb table keeps only in-frame clones and is missing some. The sample consists of under 90,000 clones, around 80% of them appearing once. The sample was PBMCs. All receptors derive from a man between 35 and 55 years old in good health and CMV-seronegative.

This clone showed up just once. This chain connects TRBV19 to TRBJ1-4; 8 positions match TRBD1. The CDR3 runs to 13 residues. J lost 7 bases, V lost 8 bases, and 6 bases had no gene match. Germline CDR1 reads LNHDA; CDR2 reads SQIVND (reference sequence). The CDR3 protein is CASASTGGEKLFF. The DNA for the CDR3 is TGTGCCAGTGCCTCCACAGGGGGTGAAAAACTGTTTTTT.

This CDR3 is CASSLGPEGPQHF. The CDR3 DNA is TGCGCCAGCAGCTTGGGGCCCGAGGGCCCCCAGCATTTT. This rearrangement joins TRBV5-1 to TRBJ1-5; D gene unclear. V lost 0 bases and J lost 10, with 11 bases in between. CDR1 is SGHRS, CDR2 YFSETQ, per germline. The CDR3 sequence is 13 residues long.

The gene calls are TRBV5-6 and TRBJ2-7, with 10 positions matching TRBD1. Trimming cost V 4 bases and J 5 bases; bases outside gene matches: 9. The CDR3 is 15 residues long. CDR1 and CDR2 from the germline V gene are SGHDT and YYEEEE. The CDR3 loop reads CASSPTGGYLHEQYF. CDR3 sequence (DNA): TGTGCCAGCAGCCCGACAGGGGGCTACCTCCACGAGCAGTACTTC. Combining the CDR3 with reference TRBV5-6 and TRBJ2-7 gives the whole variable domain DAGVTQSPTHLIKTRGQQVTLRCSPKSGHDTVSWYQQALGQGPQFIFQYYEEEERQRGNFPDRFSGHQFPNYSSELNVNALLLGDSALYLCASSPTGGYLHEQYFGPGTRLTVT.

The gene calls are TRBV5-4 and TRBJ2-5; 11 bases are a match to TRBD2. CDR3 length equals 13 residues. V was pared by 5 bases and J by 3 bases, with 0 bases of the junction left unmatched. Germline CDR1 is SGHNT and CDR2 is YYREEE (reference sequence). The chain's CDR3 is CASSSGGEETQYF. CDR3 coding DNA: TGTGCCAGCAGTAGCGGGGGGGAAGAGACCCAGTACTTC.

In nucleotides, the CDR3 is TGTGCCAGTAGTAACCCCCTGGGTTGGGCTAGCGGGAGTCAAGTGGGCAATGAGCAGTTCTTC. Its translation is CASSNPLGWASGSQVGNEQFF. This chain connects TRBV19 to TRBJ2-1; 10 bases map to TRBD2. Trimming took 4 bases from V and 6 from J; bases not matched to a gene: 24. The CDR3 spans 21 residues. Germline CDR1 and CDR2: LNHDA and SQIVND (reference sequence).

V and J are TRBV7-8 and TRBJ1-3; tentatively, D is TRBD1 (5 bases). Germline CDR1 is SGHVS and CDR2 is FQNEAQ. The CDR3 extends over 15 amino acids. The germline V and J ends were trimmed by 3 bases and 4 bases, with 13 bases remaining between them. The chain's CDR3 is CASSFAGAKGNTIYF. As DNA, the CDR3 is TGTGCCAGCAGCTTCGCTGGGGCTAAGGGAAACACCATATATTTT.

The chain is built from TRBV5-1 and TRBJ2-2; no firm D call. Germline CDR1 is SGHRS and CDR2 is YFSETQ. The CDR3 has 14 residues. Trimming pared 0 bases from V and 1 base from J, leaving 4 bases between. CDR3 amino acids: CASSLGQNTGELFF. The CDR3 DNA sequence: TGCGCCAGCAGCTTGGGACAGAACACCGGGGAGCTGTTTTTT.

The CDR3: CASSLVRAGGPFF. In nucleotides, the CDR3 is TGTGCCAGCAGCTTGGTACGAGCGGGGGGGCCGTTCTTC. The V call is TRBV5-6, the J call TRBJ2-1, with 10 bases lining up with TRBD2. CDR3 length: 13 residues. Germline V CDR1 and CDR2: SGHDT, YYEEEE. J gave up 15 bases and V 0 bases, and 6 bases lay outside the gene matches. The whole variable domain, filled in from reference TRBV5-6 and TRBJ2-1, reads DAGVTQSPTHLIKTRGQQVTLRCSPKSGHDTVSWYQQALGQGPQFIFQYYEEEERQRGNFPDRFSGHQFPNYSSELNVNALLLGDSALYLCASSLVRAGGPFFGPGTRLTVL.

This chain connects TRBV2 to TRBJ1-1; TRBD1 matches 7 bases. V was clipped by 8 bases and J by 8 bases; unmatched bases: 11. The germline gives CDR1 SNHLY, CDR2 FYNNEI. The CDR3 runs 13 residues. This CDR3 is CASGRDRAGEAFF. The CDR3 DNA reads TGTGCCAGCGGTAGAGACAGGGCTGGCGAAGCTTTCTTT.

This clone has only one observation. The chain carries TRBV29-1 and TRBJ1-5; 8 bases are shared with TRBD1. The CDR3 extends over 13 amino acids. V shed 6 bases, J shed 4 bases, and the junction held 5 bases outside the gene matches. Germline CDR1 is SQVTM and CDR2 is ANQGSEA. The CDR3 reads CSVGTGRNQPQHF. The CDR3 DNA follows: TGCAGCGTCGGGACAGGTAGGAATCAGCCCCAGCATTTT.

CDR3 DNA: TGTGCCAGCAGCCCTGACAGACGCAATCAGCCCCAGCATTTT. Translation gives CASSPDRRNQPQHF. The chain recombines TRBV6-6 with TRBJ1-5; the D gene is possibly TRBD1 (5 bases). Trimming pared 6 bases from V and 2 bases from J, leaving 11 bases between. Germline CDR1 is MNHNY and CDR2 is SVGAGI (reference sequence). This CDR3 comprises 14 residues.

The CDR3 DNA reads TGTGCCAGCAGCTTCCGGACAGGGAGCAATGCCGGGGAGCTGTTTTTT. It specifies CASSFRTGSNAGELFF. The rearrangement uses TRBV5-6 and TRBJ2-2, with 8 bases fitting TRBD1. The V segment lost 2 bases and the J segment 6 bases; nucleotides outside the gene matches: 9. Germline values: CDR1 SGHDT, CDR2 YYEEEE. The CDR3 covers 16 residues. Full variable domain (remainder filled in from reference TRBV5-6 and TRBJ2-2): DAGVTQSPTHLIKTRGQQVTLRCSPKSGHDTVSWYQQALGQGPQFIFQYYEEEERQRGNFPDRFSGHQFPNYSSELNVNALLLGDSALYLCASSFRTGSNAGELFFGEGSRLTVL.

CDR3 amino acids: CASRPTGGAGYEQYF. CDR3 in DNA: TGTGCCAGCAGACCGACAGGGGGCGCCGGGTACGAGCAGTACTTC. The chain is built from TRBV28 and TRBJ2-7; TRBD1 aligns across 10 bases. The trim removed 6 bases at V and 4 bases at J, leaving 9 bases unmatched. CDR1 is MDHEN, CDR2 SYDVKM, per germline. This CDR3 region has 15 residues.

The chain links TRBV6-5 to TRBJ1-1, with a tentative D call TRBD1 (6 bases). The germline V gene encodes CDR1 MNHEY and CDR2 SVGAGI. V was pared by 8 bases and J by 6 bases, with 19 bases between. The CDR3 consists of 14 residues. The CDR3 spells CASLPEGGLAEAFF. The CDR3 bases are TGTGCCAGCCTCCCCGAGGGGGGGCTGGCTGAAGCTTTCTTT.

The V and J genes are TRBV5-6 and TRBJ2-1, with D maybe TRBD2 (6 bases). Trimming took off 4 bases at V and 6 bases at J, with 11 bases between the two ends. The CDR3 extends over 13 amino acids. The germline V gene has CDR1 SGHDT and CDR2 YYEEEE. CDR3 coding DNA: TGTGCCAGCAGCCCCGAGACTAGCAATGAGCAGTTCTTC. Residues: CASSPETSNEQFF.

This chain uses TRBV25-1 with TRBJ2-7; 7 bases agree with TRBD2. This CDR3 contains 14 residues. V trimming: 1 base; J trimming: 5 bases; junction bases outside the gene matches: 5. Germline loops: CDR1 MGHDK, CDR2 SYGVNS. As DNA, the CDR3 is TGTGCCAGCAGTGAATCTGCGGGAGTACACGAGCAGTACTTC. Its protein product is CASSESAGVHEQYF.

This rearrangement joins TRBV29-1 to TRBJ1-5; unclear D gene. CDR1 is SQVTM and CDR2 is ANQGSEA in the germline V gene. This CDR3 is 14 amino acids long. Trimming took off 8 bases at V and 1 base at J, with 15 bases between the two ends. CDR3 in amino acids: CSHLGGFSNQPQHF. The CDR3 DNA is TGCAGCCACTTGGGAGGGTTCAGCAATCAGCCCCAGCATTTT.

This clone was seen just once. A read error may account for a junction end that differs from germline. The rearrangement links TRBV5-1 to TRBJ1-2, with D maybe TRBD1 (6 bases). Germline CDR1 is SGHRS and CDR2 is YFSETQ. The CDR3 is made up of 17 amino acids. CDR3 residues: CVSTCDRGSMTLYGYTF. CDR3 sequence (DNA): TGCGTCAGCACCTGCGATAGGGGGTCGATGACTTTGTATGGCTACACCTTC.

This clone has a handful of counts. The V call is TRBV28, the J call TRBJ2-5, with 8 nucleotides matching TRBD1. CDR3 size: 14 residues. Germline V gene lookup returns CDR1 MDHEN and CDR2 SYDVKM. V lost 5 bases, J lost 4 bases, and 6 bases stayed unmatched. The CDR3 sequence is CASSPGGQAETQYF. The CDR3, as DNA: TGTGCCAGCAGTCCTGGGGGACAGGCAGAGACCCAGTACTTC. The whole variable domain, remainder taken from reference TRBV28 and TRBJ2-5, is DVKVTQSSRYLVKRTGEKVFLECVQDMDHENMFWYRQDPGLGLRLIYFSYDVKMKEKGDIPEGYSVSREKKERFSLILESASTNQTSMYLCASSPGGQAETQYFGPGTRLLVL.

This clone was counted once. The chain joins TRBV28 to TRBJ2-7, with TRBD1 matching 12 bases. Germline V gene data show CDR1 as MDHEN and CDR2 as SYDVKM. CDR3 length equals 17 residues. Trimming took 2 bases from V and 2 from J; bases not matched to a gene: 7. CDR3 nucleotides: TGTGCCAGCAGTTTACCCCGGGACAGGGGGCATACCTACGAGCAGTACTTC. This codes for CASSLPRDRGHTYEQYF.

The chain is built from TRBV15 and TRBJ2-7; D gene ambiguous. CDR1 and CDR2 (germline): LNHNV, YYDKDF (reference sequence). Trimming took off 5 bases at V and 3 bases at J, with 11 bases between the two ends. The CDR3 has 13 residues. The CDR3 sequence is CATSVGPGYEQYF. CDR3 coding DNA: TGTGCCACCAGCGTCGGCCCAGGCTACGAGCAGTACTTC. Supplemented by reference TRBV15 and TRBJ2-7, the full variable domain reads DAMVIQNPRYQVTQFGKPVTLSCSQTLNHNVMYWYQQKSSQAPKLLFHYYDKDFNNEADTPDNFQSRRPNTSFCFLDIRSPGLGDTAMYLCATSVGPGYEQYFGPGTRLTVT.

The chain employs TRBV5-1 and TRBJ1-1, with D unresolved. Trimming removed 1 base at V and 1 base at J, with 8 bases between. The CDR3 is made up of 14 amino acids. Germline V gives CDR1 SGHRS, CDR2 YFSETQ. CDR3 amino acids: CASSLIEENTEAFF. The DNA for the CDR3 is TGCGCCAGCAGCTTGATAGAGGAGAACACTGAAGCTTTCTTT.

This chain links TRBV6-5 with TRBJ2-7, with 12 bases fitting TRBD1. With 6 bases clipped from V and 5 bases from J, the junction kept 5 bases outside the gene matches. The CDR3 runs to 14 residues. Germline V gene sequence: CDR1 MNHEY, CDR2 SVGAGI. The CDR3 nucleotides are TGTGCCAGCAGCCGGGACAGGGGGCCCCACGAGCAGTACTTC. It translates to CASSRDRGPHEQYF.

The chain combines TRBV5-6 with TRBJ1-4; perhaps TRBD1 as D (6 bases). This CDR3 has 14 residues. The germline V gene encodes CDR1 SGHDT and CDR2 YYEEEE. The V and J ends lost 1 base and 12 bases respectively, with 16 bases between them. Here the CDR3 reads CASSLLWGPDELFF. The DNA of the CDR3 is TGTGCCAGCAGCTTGCTCTGGGGGCCCGACGAACTGTTTTTT.

The gene calls are TRBV2 and TRBJ2-7, with 7 bases identical to TRBD1. The trim removed 7 bases at V and 7 bases at J, leaving 7 bases unmatched. Germline CDR1 is SNHLY and CDR2 is FYNNEI. The CDR3 is made up of 12 amino acids. CDR3 protein: CASKGGLGEQYF. CDR3 coding DNA: TGTGCCAGCAAAGGGGGCCTTGGGGAGCAGTACTTC.

The V gene is TRBV29-1, the J gene TRBJ2-7, with D perhaps TRBD1 (6 bases). Germline-derived CDR1 and CDR2 are SQVTM and ANQGSEA. The CDR3 is made up of 11 amino acids. Trimming pared 7 bases from V and 1 base from J, leaving 8 bases between. CDR3 nucleotide sequence: TGCAGCGCAGGGGTTTCCTACGAGCAGTACTTC. It specifies CSAGVSYEQYF.

V and J are TRBV9 and TRBJ2-1; 11 bases align to TRBD2. CDR3 length: 16 residues. V lost 4 bases, J lost 9 bases, and 12 bases stayed unmatched. Germline CDR1 reads SGDLS; CDR2 reads YYNGEE. In DNA form, the CDR3 reads TGTGCCAGCAGCCCATCTACTAGCGGGAGTCTTGCTGAGCAGTTCTTC. This translates into CASSPSTSGSLAEQFF.

The chain combines TRBV28 with TRBJ2-1; TRBD2 aligns across 10 bases. This CDR3 contains 14 residues. V lost 3 bases and J lost 10; bases outside the gene matches: 6. Germline values: CDR1 MDHEN, CDR2 SYDVKM. The CDR3 bases are TGTGCCAGCAGTTTCGGTCTAGCGGGAGAGGAGCAGTTCTTC. Encoded protein: CASSFGLAGEEQFF.